The rows below give T cell receptor beta chains drawn from one sample of a study of post-analysis software for immune sequencing data. TCRdb processed the PCR reads anew with MiXCR; each CDR3 protein has one entry. Of roughly 400,000 distinct CDR3 sequences detected, 30% to 40% appear once; the ten largest clones hold 6.5% to 8%. The sequencing sample was made of blood. The receptor set was obtained from a girl aged 2-10 years with multiple sclerosis. CDR3s include the opening cysteine and the closing phenylalanine or tryptophan. The D gene is left open where the match is weak. Clone size is stated in some rows and not others, as once, few, many or a class when expanded.

J gene | D gene | V gene | CDR3 length | clone size | CDR3 DNA | CDR3 protein
TRBJ2-7 | - | TRBV5-5 | 15 | few | TGTGCCAGCAGCGTGCGGGAACTAACCTTCTACGAGCAGTACTTC | CASSVRELTFYEQYF
TRBJ2-7 | - | TRBV20-1 | 12 | - | TGCAGTGCTAGTAGGACAGCCTACGAGCAGTACTTC | CSASRTAYEQYF
TRBJ1-2 | TRBD1 | TRBV20-1 | 13 | few | TGCAGTGCTTGCGGGACAGATCGCTATGGCTACACCTTC | CSACGTDRYGYTF
TRBJ2-5 | - | TRBV28 | 15 | few | TGTGCCAGCAGCCTCGTATGGTTTGACCAAGAGACCCAGTACTTC | CASSLVWFDQETQYF
TRBJ2-1 | TRBD2 | TRBV20-1 | 14 | - | TGCAGTGCCAGAGGGACTAGCGGAAACAATGAGCAGTTCTTC | CSARGTSGNNEQFF
TRBJ1-2 | - | TRBV5-1 | 15 | - | TGCGCCAGCAGCTTATCGGGACTCAAAGGAGGAGGCTACACCTTC | CASSLSGLKGGGYTF
TRBJ2-7 | TRBD1 | TRBV5-1 | 16 | - | TGCGCCAGCAGCTTGGGCAGGACAGGGTCCACCAACGAGCAGTACTTC | CASSLGRTGSTNEQYF
TRBJ1-5 | - | TRBV12-3/TRBV12-4 | 16 | - | TGTGCCAGCAGTCCTGTGTACAGCGTGAGCAATCAGCCCCAGCATTTT | CASSPVYSVSNQPQHF
TRBJ2-3 | TRBD2 | TRBV29-1 | 14 | - | TGCAGCGTTGAGCGCGGGAGGGGCACAGATACGCAGTATTTT | CSVERGRGTDTQYF
TRBJ1-5 | - | TRBV10-3 | 14 | - | TGTGCCATCAGTGAGTCAGGGTGGGGTCAGCCCCAGCATTTT | CAISESGWGQPQHF
TRBJ2-1 | - | TRBV4-1 | 17 | - | TGCGCCAGCAGCCCGGGTTCGGCGGGGTGGGCTTACAATGAGCAGTTCTTC | CASSPGSAGWAYNEQFF
TRBJ2-2 | TRBD2 | TRBV6-6 | 13 | - | TGTGCCTGCGGTATGGGAGGGCCCGGGGAGCTGTTTTTT | CACGMGGPGELFF
TRBJ2-7 | - | TRBV29-1 | 14 | - | TGCAGCGTTCGGACAGGCGTAGCGGGATACGAGCAGTACTTC | CSVRTGVAGYEQYF
TRBJ2-7 | TRBD2 | TRBV20-1 | 17 | - | TGCAGTGCTAGAGGTCTATCCCCGGGACTAGCGGTATACGAGCAGTACTTC | CSARGLSPGLAVYEQYF
TRBJ2-1 | - | TRBV3-1 | 17 | few | TGTGCCAGCAGCCAGGTCGTGGGCCGGCGCGCTGACAATGAGCAGTTCTTC | CASSQVVGRRADNEQFF
TRBJ2-5 | - | TRBV20-1 | 14 | - | TGCAGTGCTAGTAAGCCCCAGGGAAAAGAGACCCAGTACTTC | CSASKPQGKETQYF
TRBJ2-5 | TRBD2 | TRBV5-1 | 16 | once | TGCGCCAGCAGCTCCGGGACTAGCATGTACCAAGAGACCCAGTACTTC | CASSSGTSMYQETQYF
TRBJ2-7 | - | TRBV7-9 | 13 | once | TGTGCCAGCAGCTTGGACGTAAACTACGAGCAGTACTTC | CASSLDVNYEQYF
TRBJ2-7 | - | TRBV9 | 18 | - | TGTGCCAGCAGGGGACCTAAGCTCGGCGGGATAGAGAGGTACGAGCAGTACTTC | CASRGPKLGGIERYEQYF
TRBJ2-3 | - | TRBV6-2/TRBV6-3 | 12 | - | TGTGCCATCAAGGCGAACACAGATACGCAGTATTTT | CAIKANTDTQYF
TRBJ2-5 | - | TRBV29-1 | 14 | - | TGCAGCGTTGGCGCTTTTGTGGGGAAGGAGACCCAGTACTTC | CSVGAFVGKETQYF
TRBJ2-1 | - | TRBV6-6 | 13 | - | TGTGCCAGCAGTTACGTGGGATACAATGAGCAGTTCTTC | CASSYVGYNEQFF
TRBJ1-1 | - | TRBV28 | 14 | - | TGTGCCAGCAGGGAAGACCTTTGGAGCACTGAAGCTTTCTTT | CASREDLWSTEAFF
TRBJ2-5 | - | TRBV5-1 | 12 | - | TGCGCCAGCAGCTCGGAGGTGGAGACCCAGTACTTC | CASSSEVETQYF
TRBJ1-1 | TRBD1 | TRBV29-1 | 16 | - | TGCAGCGTTGAAGGCTGGGACAGGGGACCGAACACTGAAGCTTTCTTT | CSVEGWDRGPNTEAFF
TRBJ2-7 | - | TRBV6-2/TRBV6-3 | 14 | - | TGTGCCAGCACCATGGGGGACATCACCTACGAGCAGTACTTC | CASTMGDITYEQYF
TRBJ1-2 | TRBD1 | TRBV29-1 | 13 | many | TGCAGCGCCCGGGACAGGTTGGACTATGGCTACACCTTC | CSARDRLDYGYTF
TRBJ2-7 | - | TRBV20-1 | 14 | once | TGCAGTGCCCTTCCATCCAGGGATCTCTACGAGCAGTACTTC | CSALPSRDLYEQYF
TRBJ2-7 | TRBD2 | TRBV18 | 16 | few | TGTGCCAGCTCGCCAGGACTAGCGGGAGAACGGTACGAGCAGTACTTC | CASSPGLAGERYEQYF
TRBJ2-7 | TRBD2 | TRBV12-3/TRBV12-4 | 14 | - | TGTGCCAGGTCAGCAGCGGGGGGCTCCTACGAGCAGTACTTC | CARSAAGGSYEQYF
TRBJ2-5 | - | TRBV5-1 | 15 | few | TGCGCCAGCAGCACTCTGGCGGGGCCTCAAGAGACCCAGTACTTC | CASSTLAGPQETQYF
TRBJ1-1 | TRBD1 | TRBV19 | 14 | - | TGTGCCAGTTCGCACAGGGGGCTAGGCACTGAAGCTTTCTTT | CASSHRGLGTEAFF
TRBJ2-7 | - | TRBV28 | 12 | - | TGTGCCAGTATGGGCGGAGGGTACGAGCAGTACTTC | CASMGGGYEQYF
TRBJ1-2 | TRBD1 | TRBV12-3/TRBV12-4 | 13 | - | TGTGCCAGCAGTTCCGTCCAGGGGGGGGGCTACACCTTC | CASSSVQGGGYTF
TRBJ2-3 | - | TRBV24-1 | 12 | - | TGTGCCACCAGTGACCACAGACAGGATAAGTATTTT | CATSDHRQDKYF
TRBJ1-2 | - | TRBV6-5 | 11 | - | TGTGCCAGCAGACAAGGCTATGGCTACACCTTC | CASRQGYGYTF
TRBJ1-2 | - | TRBV11-2 | 13 | - | TGTGCCAGCAGCTTAGATCCGTCAGGGGGCTACACCTTC | CASSLDPSGGYTF
TRBJ2-7 | TRBD2 | TRBV20-1 | 15 | - | TGCAGTACCAGCCCCCTAGCGGGGGGGCACTACGAGCAGTACTTC | CSTSPLAGGHYEQYF
TRBJ2-4 | - | TRBV4-1 | 16 | - | TGCGCCAGCAGCCCACTTAACAGGGGAGGGAGGAACATTCAGTACTTC | CASSPLNRGGRNIQYF
TRBJ2-5 | TRBD2 | TRBV20-1 | 15 | - | TGCAGTGCTGATAAGGGACTAGCGGGGGGGGAGACCCAGTACTTC | CSADKGLAGGETQYF
TRBJ2-7 | - | TRBV7-9 | 13 | few | TGTGCCAGCAGCCCCGCGGGGTACTACGAGCAGTACTTC | CASSPAGYYEQYF
TRBJ2-5 | TRBD2 | TRBV6-2/TRBV6-3 | 16 | - | TGTGCCAGCAACAGACTGGGGACTAGCGGGATTGAGACCCAGTACTTC | CASNRLGTSGIETQYF
TRBJ1-1 | - | TRBV28 | 14 | few | TGTGCCAGCATACCCGGACACCTGAACACTGAAGCTTTCTTT | CASIPGHLNTEAFF
TRBJ2-1 | TRBD2 | TRBV25-1 | 15 | - | TGTGCCAGCGGAAAAGCGGGAGACGGGAACAATGAGCAGTTCTTC | CASGKAGDGNNEQFF
TRBJ2-7 | - | TRBV6-1 | 14 | - | TGTGCCAGCAGTGAATTTGGATTCTTCTACGAGCAGTACTTC | CASSEFGFFYEQYF
TRBJ1-6 | - | TRBV25-1 | 14 | few | TGTGCCAGCAGTGAACGGGCCGTGGAATCACCCCTCCACTTT | CASSERAVESPLHF
TRBJ2-5 | TRBD1 | TRBV20-1 | 16 | - | TGCAGTGCTAGAGATGCTGGGACAGGGGATCAAGGGACCCAGTACTTC | CSARDAGTGDQGTQYF
TRBJ1-1 | - | TRBV20-1 | 14 | - | TGCAGTGCTAGAGATGGCCGGAGGAACACTGAAGCTTTCTTT | CSARDGRRNTEAFF
TRBJ2-3 | - | TRBV5-6 | 16 | - | TGTGCCAACAGCTTGGCTGTTCGGACGGGCACAGATACGCAGTATTTT | CANSLAVRTGTDTQYF
TRBJ2-1 | TRBD1 | TRBV7-9 | 15 | - | TGTGCCAGCAGCGCCCGGGACAGGGAGACTCATGAGCAGTTCTTC | CASSARDRETHEQFF
TRBJ2-3 | - | TRBV20-1 | 16 | few | TGCAGTGCTAGAGAGGCGGGACATTCTAGCACAGATACGCAGTATTTT | CSAREAGHSSTDTQYF
TRBJ1-2 | - | TRBV3-1 | 17 | - | TGTGCCAGCAGCCAAGTGTCCGGGCAGGTTCTCGACTATGGCTACACCTTC | CASSQVSGQVLDYGYTF
TRBJ2-3 | TRBD1 | TRBV10-3 | 15 | few | TGTGCCATCACCCGCGACAGGGCGGGCACAGATACGCAGTATTTT | CAITRDRAGTDTQYF
TRBJ2-5 | TRBD1 | TRBV29-1 | 13 | few | TGCAGCGTTGTGGGGACAGGGAAAGAGACCCAGTACTTC | CSVVGTGKETQYF
TRBJ1-5 | - | TRBV7-8 | 14 | - | TGTGCCAGCAGCCCAAGACAGCTCGGGCAGCCCCAGCATTTT | CASSPRQLGQPQHF
TRBJ1-1 | - | TRBV7-2 | 14 | - | TGTGCCAGCAGCTCCATCGCCGGGGGCACTGAAGCTTTCTTT | CASSSIAGGTEAFF
TRBJ2-6 | - | TRBV6-5 | 13 | - | TGTGCCAGCACGCCCTCCACGAGCAACGTCCTGACTTTC | CASTPSTSNVLTF
TRBJ2-7 | TRBD2 | TRBV20-1 | 12 | - | TGCAGTGCTAGACCGACTAGCAGCGAGCAGTACTTC | CSARPTSSEQYF
TRBJ2-1 | - | TRBV6-2/TRBV6-3 | 14 | - | TGTGCCAGCAGCCCGGGACGAATCCCTAATGAGCAGTTCTTC | CASSPGRIPNEQFF
TRBJ2-7 | - | TRBV28 | 15 | - | TGTGCCAGCATTTCCGAAGGAAGCGTTAACTACGAGCAGTACTTC | CASISEGSVNYEQYF